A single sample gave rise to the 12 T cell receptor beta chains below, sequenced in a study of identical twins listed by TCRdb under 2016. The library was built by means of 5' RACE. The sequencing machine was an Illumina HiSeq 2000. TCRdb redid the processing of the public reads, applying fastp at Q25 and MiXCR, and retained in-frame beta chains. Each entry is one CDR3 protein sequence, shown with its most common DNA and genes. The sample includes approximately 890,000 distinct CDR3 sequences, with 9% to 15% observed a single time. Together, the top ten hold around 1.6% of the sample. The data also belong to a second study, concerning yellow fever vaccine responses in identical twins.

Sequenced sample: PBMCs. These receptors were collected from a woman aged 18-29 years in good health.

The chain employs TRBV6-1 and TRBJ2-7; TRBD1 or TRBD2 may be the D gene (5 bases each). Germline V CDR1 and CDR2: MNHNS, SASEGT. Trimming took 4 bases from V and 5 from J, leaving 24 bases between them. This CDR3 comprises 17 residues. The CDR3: CASSARRAGTQADEQYF. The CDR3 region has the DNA TGTGCCAGCAGTGCCAGAAGAGCCGGGACCCAGGCCGACGAGCAGTACTTC.

The CDR3 reads CASSTFTDTQYF. DNA for the CDR3: TGTGCCAGCAGTACATTCACAGATACGCAGTATTTT. This chain uses TRBV11-2 with TRBJ2-3; D gene unclear. Germline loops: CDR1 SGHAT, CDR2 FQNNGV. Trimming shortened V by 6 bases and J by 2 bases, and 6 bases separated the two germline ends. The CDR3 is made up of 12 amino acids.

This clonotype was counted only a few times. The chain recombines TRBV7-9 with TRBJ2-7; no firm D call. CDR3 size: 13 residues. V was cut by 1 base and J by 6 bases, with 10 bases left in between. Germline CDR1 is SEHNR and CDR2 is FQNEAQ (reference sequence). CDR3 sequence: CASSLGGRGEQYF. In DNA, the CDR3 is TGTGCCAGCAGCTTAGGGGGTAGAGGCGAGCAGTACTTC.

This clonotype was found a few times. CDR3 in amino acids: CASSLTAGSQETQYF. The CDR3 coding sequence is TGTGCCAGCAGCTTGACTGCCGGATCCCAAGAGACCCAGTACTTC. The chain employs TRBV7-9 and TRBJ2-5; D gene ambiguous. This CDR3 region has 15 residues. Germline CDR1 reads SEHNR; CDR2 reads FQNEAQ (reference sequence). V lost 3 bases to trimming and J lost 1 base, with 12 bases between them.

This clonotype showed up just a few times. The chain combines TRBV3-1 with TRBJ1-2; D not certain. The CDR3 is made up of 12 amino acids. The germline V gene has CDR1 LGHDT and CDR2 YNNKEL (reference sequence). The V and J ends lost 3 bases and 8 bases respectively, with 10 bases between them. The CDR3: CASSHRRSGYTF. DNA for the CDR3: TGTGCCAGCAGCCACAGGCGCTCGGGCTACACCTTC.

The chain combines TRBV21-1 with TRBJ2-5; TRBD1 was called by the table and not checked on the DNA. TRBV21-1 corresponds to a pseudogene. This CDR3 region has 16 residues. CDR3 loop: CASSDENRDWGETQYF. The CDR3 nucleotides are TGTGCCAGCAGCGACGAAAACAGGGATTGGGGCGAGACCCAGTACTTC.

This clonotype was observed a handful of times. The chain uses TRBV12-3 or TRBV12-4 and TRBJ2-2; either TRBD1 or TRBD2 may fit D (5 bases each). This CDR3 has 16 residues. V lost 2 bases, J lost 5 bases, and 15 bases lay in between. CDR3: CASSLLVGEGTGELFF. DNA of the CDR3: TGTGCCAGCAGTTTACTCGTGGGGGAAGGGACCGGGGAGCTGTTTTTT.

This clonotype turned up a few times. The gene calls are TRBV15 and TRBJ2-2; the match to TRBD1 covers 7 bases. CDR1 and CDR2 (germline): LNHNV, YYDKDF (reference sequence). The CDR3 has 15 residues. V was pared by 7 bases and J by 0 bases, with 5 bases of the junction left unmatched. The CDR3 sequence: CATKLQGTNTGELFF. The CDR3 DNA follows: TGTGCCACCAAACTACAGGGGACGAACACCGGGGAGCTGTTTTTT.

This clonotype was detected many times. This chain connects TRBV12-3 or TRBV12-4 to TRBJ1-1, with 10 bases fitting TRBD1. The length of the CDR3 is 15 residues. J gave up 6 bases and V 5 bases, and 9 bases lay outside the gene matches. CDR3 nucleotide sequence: TGTGCCAGCAGTAGATGGACAGGGACAGGGGCTGAAGCTTTCTTT. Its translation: CASSRWTGTGAEAFF.

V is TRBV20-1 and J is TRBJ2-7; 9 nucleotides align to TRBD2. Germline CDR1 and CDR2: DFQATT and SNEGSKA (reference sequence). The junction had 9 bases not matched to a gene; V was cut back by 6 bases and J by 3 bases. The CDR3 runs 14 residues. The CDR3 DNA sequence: TGCAGTGCCTTCTTGGCTAGCGGGGTCTACGAGCAGTACTTC. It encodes CSAFLASGVYEQYF.

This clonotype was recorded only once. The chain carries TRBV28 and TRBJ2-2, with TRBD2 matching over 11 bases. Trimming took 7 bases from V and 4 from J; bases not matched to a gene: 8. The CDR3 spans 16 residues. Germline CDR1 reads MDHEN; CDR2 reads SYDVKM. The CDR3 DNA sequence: TGTGCCAGCATAGCGGGAGGGATAGCTGGCACCGGGGAGCTGTTTTTT. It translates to CASIAGGIAGTGELFF. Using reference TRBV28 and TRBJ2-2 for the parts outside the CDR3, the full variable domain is DVKVTQSSRYLVKRTGEKVFLECVQDMDHENMFWYRQDPGLGLRLIYFSYDVKMKEKGDIPEGYSVSREKKERFSLILESASTNQTSMYLCASIAGGIAGTGELFFGEGSRLTVL.

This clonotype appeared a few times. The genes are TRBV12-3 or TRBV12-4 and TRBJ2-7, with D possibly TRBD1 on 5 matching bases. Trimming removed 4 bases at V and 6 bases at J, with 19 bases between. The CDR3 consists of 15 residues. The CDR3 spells CASSSRATSQGEQYF. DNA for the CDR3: TGTGCCAGCAGTTCTAGGGCTACATCTCAGGGCGAGCAGTACTTC.